This T cell receptor (beta chain) originates from a study of early T cells in non-severe SARS-CoV-2 infection. Findings of the study overall: Database matching using VDJdb favored anti-spike CD8 responses, with private and CD4 specificities left missing.

Researchers tagged individual cDNA molecules with unique molecular identifiers. TCRdb called the 5' RACE reads again in MiXCR, with one record for every CDR3 protein. The sample has around 93,000 distinct CDR3 sequences; about 12% are singletons. The germline V and J ends were trimmed by 3 bases and 6 bases, with 10 bases remaining between them. Germline CDR1 DFQATT, CDR2 SNEGSKA (reference sequence). This CDR3 is built from 12 residues. In this sample, this clonotype turned up many times. Its target is not known. Sequenced material: whole blood, taken at baseline. The receptor was isolated from an adult who was a healthcare worker with PCR-confirmed SARS-CoV-2 infection or an uninfected control (not recorded which). This chain connects TRBV20-1 to TRBJ2-3; D remains unclear. The chain's CDR3 is CSASKRADTQYF. CDR3 coding DNA: TGCAGTGCTAGCAAGCGAGCGGATACGCAGTATTTT.